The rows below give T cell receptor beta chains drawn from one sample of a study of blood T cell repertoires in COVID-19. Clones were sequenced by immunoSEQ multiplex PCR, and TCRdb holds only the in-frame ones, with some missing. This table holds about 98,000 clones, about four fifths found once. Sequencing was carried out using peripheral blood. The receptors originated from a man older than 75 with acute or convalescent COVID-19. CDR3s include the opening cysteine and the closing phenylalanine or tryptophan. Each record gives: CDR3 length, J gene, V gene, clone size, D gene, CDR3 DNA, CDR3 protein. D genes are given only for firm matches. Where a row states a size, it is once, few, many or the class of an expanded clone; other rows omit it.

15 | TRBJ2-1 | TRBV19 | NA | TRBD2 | TGTGCCAGTAGTAAAGGGCTAGCGGGAGTATCTGAGCAGTTCTTC | CASSKGLAGVSEQFF
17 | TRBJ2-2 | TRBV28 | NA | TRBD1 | TGTGCCAGCAGTCCGTCGGGACAGGGCATGAACACCGGGGAGCTGTTTTTT | CASSPSGQGMNTGELFF
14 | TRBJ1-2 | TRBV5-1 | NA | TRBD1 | TGCGCCAGCAGCTTGGGGACAGGGAGTCGTGGCTACACCTTC | CASSLGTGSRGYTF
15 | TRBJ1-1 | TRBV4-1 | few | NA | TGCGCCAGCAGCCCCCTCCAAAAAAAGAGGACTGAAGCTTTCTTT | CASSPLQKKRTEAFF
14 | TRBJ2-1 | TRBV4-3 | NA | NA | TGCGCCAGCAGCCACGCTTCGACTAGTCCTGAGCAGTTCTTC | CASSHASTSPEQFF
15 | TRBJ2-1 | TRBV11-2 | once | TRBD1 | TGTGCCAGCAGCTTAGCAATGAGACAGGGACATGAGCAGTTCTTC | CASSLAMRQGHEQFF
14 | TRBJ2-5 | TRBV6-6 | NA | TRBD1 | TGTGCCAGCAGCACCCGGGACAGGGGCCAGACCCAGTACTTC | CASSTRDRGQTQYF
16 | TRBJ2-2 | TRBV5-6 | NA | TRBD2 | TGTGCCAGCAGCTTTAGACTAGCGGGAGCTATCGGGGAGCTGTTTTTT | CASSFRLAGAIGELFF
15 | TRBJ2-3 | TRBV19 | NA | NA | TGTGCCAGTAGTATTCTGGGGGCCGTCACAGATACGCAGTATTTT | CASSILGAVTDTQYF
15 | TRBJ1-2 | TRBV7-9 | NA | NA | TGTGCCAGCAGCTTCCCGGAGGGAAGTAGCTATGGCTACACCTTC | CASSFPEGSSYGYTF
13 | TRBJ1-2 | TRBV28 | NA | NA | TGTGCCACGCTAGTCAACAGGGCCCTTGGCTACACCTTC | CATLVNRALGYTF
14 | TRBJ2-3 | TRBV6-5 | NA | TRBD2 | TGTGCCAGCGCGACTAGCGGGGGAACAGATACGCAGTATTTT | CASATSGGTDTQYF
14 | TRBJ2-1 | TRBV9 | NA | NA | TGTGCCAGCAGCGTATCTCCGGGGTACAATGAGCAGTTCTTC | CASSVSPGYNEQFF
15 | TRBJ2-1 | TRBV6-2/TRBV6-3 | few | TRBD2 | TGTGCCAGCAGCCATGGGGGGGGTGGCTACAATGAGCAGTTCTTC | CASSHGGGGYNEQFF
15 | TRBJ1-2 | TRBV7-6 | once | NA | TGTGCCAGCAGCTTAGACCCAGGGGTTCAAAACCTGTTCACCTTC | CASSLDPGVQNLFTF
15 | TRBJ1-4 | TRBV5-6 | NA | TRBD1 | TGTGCCAGCAGCCAACTCCGGACAGGGGAGGAAAAACTGTTTTTT | CASSQLRTGEEKLFF